This TCR beta chain was identified during a study of blood T cell repertoires in COVID-19. Original processing notes: Amplified reference gene primers provided the basis for estimating nucleated cell counts. Only in-frame clones appear in the TCRdb table, and some are missing; sequencing was by immunoSEQ multiplex PCR. The V and J calls and clone size were taken over from that table, and D and trimming were inferred from the DNA. The sample has under 120,000 clones, roughly 72% seen once. Germline CDR1 reads SNHLY; CDR2 reads FYNNEI. The CDR3 is made up of 13 amino acids. Trimming pared 6 bases from V and 1 base from J, leaving 9 bases between. This clone has only a few counts.

The receptor was derived from an elderly man with acute or convalescent COVID-19. J is TRBJ1-1 and V is TRBV2, with D possibly TRBD1 on 6 matching bases. The sequenced sample was peripheral blood. CDR3 in amino acids: CASSLGQNTEAFF. The DNA for the CDR3 is TGTGCCAGCAGCCTGGGACAGAACACTGAAGCTTTCTTT.